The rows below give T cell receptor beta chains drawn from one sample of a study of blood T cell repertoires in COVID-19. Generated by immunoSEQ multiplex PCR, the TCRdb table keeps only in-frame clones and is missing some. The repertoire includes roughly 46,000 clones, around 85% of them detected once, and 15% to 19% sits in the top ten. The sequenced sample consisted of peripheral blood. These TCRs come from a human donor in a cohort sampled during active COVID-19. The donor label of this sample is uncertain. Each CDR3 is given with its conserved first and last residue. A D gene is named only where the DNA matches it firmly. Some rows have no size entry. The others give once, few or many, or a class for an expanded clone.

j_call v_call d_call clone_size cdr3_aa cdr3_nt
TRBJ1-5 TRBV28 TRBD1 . CASSTGTGVYQPQHF TGTGCCAGCAGTACCGGGACAGGGGTGTATCAGCCCCAGCATTTT
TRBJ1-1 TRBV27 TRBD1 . CASRVIQGGTEAFF TGTGCCAGCAGGGTGATCCAGGGGGGCACTGAAGCTTTCTTT
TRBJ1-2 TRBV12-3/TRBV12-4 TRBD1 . CASSRDSSGGYTF TGTGCCAGCAGCCGGGACAGCTCCGGGGGCTACACCTTC
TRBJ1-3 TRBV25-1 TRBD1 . CASSEHPGGSGNTIYF TGTGCCAGCAGTGAGCACCCAGGGGGTTCCGGAAACACCATATATTTT
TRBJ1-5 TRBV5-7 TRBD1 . CASSPGGGPDPQHF TGTGCCAGCAGCCCGGGAGGGGGCCCTGATCCCCAGCATTTT
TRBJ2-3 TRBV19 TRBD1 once CASTTGEGTDTQYF TGTGCCAGTACTACAGGGGAAGGCACAGATACGCAGTATTTT
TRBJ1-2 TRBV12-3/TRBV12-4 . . CASSRTEIYGYTF TGTGCCAGCAGTCGGACAGAAATATATGGCTACACCTTC
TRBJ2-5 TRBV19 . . CASSFGTLQETQYF TGTGCCAGTTCTTTTGGGACACTCCAAGAGACCCAGTACTTC
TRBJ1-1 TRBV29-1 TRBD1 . CSVNRGDTEAFF TGCAGCGTTAACAGGGGGGACACTGAAGCTTTCTTT
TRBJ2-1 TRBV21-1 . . CASTSELSSYNEQFF TGTGCCAGCACCAGCGAGTTGAGCTCCTACAATGAGCAGTTCTTC
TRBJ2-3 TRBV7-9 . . CATTSGQSGTQYF TGTGCCACCACCTCTGGGCAAAGTGGTACGCAGTATTTT
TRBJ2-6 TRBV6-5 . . CASSYSFRAGANVLTF TGTGCCAGCAGTTACTCATTTCGGGCTGGGGCCAACGTCCTGACTTTC
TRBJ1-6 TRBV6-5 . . CASRLQGFNSPLHF TGTGCCAGCAGATTACAGGGTTTTAATTCACCCCTCCACTTT
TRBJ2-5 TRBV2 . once CASNDGGTQYF TGTGCCAGCAATGACGGTGGGACCCAGTACTTC
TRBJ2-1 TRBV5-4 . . CASRAGSSYNEQFF TGTGCCAGCAGGGCGGGGAGCTCCTACAATGAGCAGTTCTTC
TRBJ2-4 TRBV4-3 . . CASSQVLVSSGAEGAKNIQYF TGCGCCAGCAGCCAAGTCTTAGTGTCGTCAGGGGCTGAAGGGGCCAAAAACATTCAGTACTTC
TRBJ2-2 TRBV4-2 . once CASSQDPTTSSLIAGELFF TGTGCCAGCAGCCAAGATCCCACTACTAGCAGCCTGATCGCCGGGGAGCTGTTTTTT
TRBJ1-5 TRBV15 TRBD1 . CATSRGQPGSNAGNQPQHF TGTGCCACCAGCAGGGGACAGCCGGGGTCGAACGCTGGGAATCAGCCCCAGCATTTT
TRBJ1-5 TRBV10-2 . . CASGDLYSNQPQHF TGCGCCTCCGGGGACTTGTATAGCAATCAGCCCCAGCATTTT
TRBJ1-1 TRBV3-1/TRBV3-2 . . CASSPFGWVNTEAFF TGTGCCAGCAGCCCCTTCGGGTGGGTGAACACTGAAGCTTTCTTT
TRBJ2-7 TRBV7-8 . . CASSLGGGPRMEQYF TGTGCCAGCAGCTTAGGGGGGGGGCCCAGGATGGAGCAGTACTTC
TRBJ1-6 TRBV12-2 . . CASRGSSYNSPLHF TGTGCAAGTCGCGGTAGCTCCTATAATTCACCCCTCCACTTT
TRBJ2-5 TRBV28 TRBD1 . CASSPLIGGETQYF TGTGCCAGCAGCCCCTTGATAGGGGGCGAGACCCAGTACTTC
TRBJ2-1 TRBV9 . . CASSPFRGEQFF TGTGCCAGCAGCCCTTTTCGAGGTGAGCAGTTCTTC
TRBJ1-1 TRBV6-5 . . CAIVGGSSEAFF TGTGCCATAGTGGGGGGGTCCTCTGAAGCTTTCTTT
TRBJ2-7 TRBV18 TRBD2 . CASSPRSGGENEQYF TGTGCCAGCTCACCTCGGAGCGGGGGGGAGAACGAGCAGTACTTC
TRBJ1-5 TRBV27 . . CASSFGRGNQPQHF TGTGCCAGCAGTTTTGGGCGAGGCAATCAGCCCCAGCATTTT
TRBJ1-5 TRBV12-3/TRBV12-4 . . CASSLGVVAAQHF TGTGCCAGCAGTTTGGGGGTCGTAGCGGCCCAGCATTTT
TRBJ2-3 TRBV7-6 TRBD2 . CASSQTSGASTDTQYF TGTGCCAGCAGCCAGACTAGCGGGGCTAGCACAGATACGCAGTATTTT
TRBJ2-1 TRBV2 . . CASSVGGNNEQFF TGTGCCAGCAGTGTTGGGGGCAACAATGAGCAGTTCTTC
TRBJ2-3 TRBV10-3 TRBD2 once CATGTSGSTDTQYF TGTGCCACAGGGACTAGCGGGAGCACAGATACGCAGTATTTT
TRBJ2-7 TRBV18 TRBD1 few CASSSDRGYEQYF TGTGCCAGCTCATCGGACAGGGGCTACGAGCAGTACTTC
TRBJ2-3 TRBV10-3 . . CAIRRGAGDTQYF TGTGCCATCAGGCGGGGCGCCGGAGATACGCAGTATTTT
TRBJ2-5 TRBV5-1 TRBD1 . CASSQGARETQYF TGCGCCAGCAGCCAGGGGGCTAGGGAGACCCAGTACTTC
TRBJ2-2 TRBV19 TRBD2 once CASSPGLAIGELFF TGTGCCAGTAGCCCGGGACTAGCCATCGGGGAGCTGTTTTTT
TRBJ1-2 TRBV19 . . CASSITLFGRLEGYTF TGTGCCAGTAGTATTACTCTGTTCGGCAGGCTTGAGGGCTACACCTTC
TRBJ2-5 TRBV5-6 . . CASSWLPTSLGETQYF TGTGCCAGCAGCTGGCTACCGACTAGTCTCGGAGAGACCCAGTACTTC